This T cell receptor beta chain was recovered during a study of naive and memory T cell subsets. Overall study results and limits: Over 85% of naive TCR sequences appeared only once, unlike memory subsets.

An equimolar mix of two oligonucleotides served as the beta constant-region primer for TRBC1 and TRBC2. Ligation attached a single-stranded oligonucleotide with a 12-nucleotide UMI and the SP2 primer to the cDNA 3' end. Nested alpha and beta constant-region primers with the SP2 primer drove four PCR rounds on ligated cDNA. One entry per CDR3 protein results from TCRdb running MiXCR on the UMI-ligation and nested PCR reads. This sample has some 150,000 distinct CDR3 sequences, with about 15% found just once. This clonotype has only a few counts. Its antigen is not identified. CDR3 size: 15 residues. V lost 1 base, J lost 6 bases, and 14 bases lay in between. Germline CDR1 is SGHVS and CDR2 is FQNEAQ.

The TCR comes from a human donor in good health. This chain links TRBV7-8 with TRBJ2-3; no firm D call. The sequencing sample was made of naive CD4+ T cells from blood. The DNA of the CDR3 is TGTGCCAGCAGCTTAGGGGGTCCCATCGGTGATACGCAGTATTTT. Encoded protein: CASSLGGPIGDTQYF.